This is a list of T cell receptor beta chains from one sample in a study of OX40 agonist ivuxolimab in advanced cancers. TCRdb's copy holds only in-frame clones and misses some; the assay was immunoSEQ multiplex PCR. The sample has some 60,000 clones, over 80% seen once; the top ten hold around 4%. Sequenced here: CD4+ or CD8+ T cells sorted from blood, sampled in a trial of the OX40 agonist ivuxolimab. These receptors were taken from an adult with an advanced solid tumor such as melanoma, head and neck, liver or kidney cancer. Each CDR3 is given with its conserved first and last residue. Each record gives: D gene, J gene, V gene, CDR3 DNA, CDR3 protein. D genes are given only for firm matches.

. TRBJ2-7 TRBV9 TGTGCCAGCAGCGTAGCTGGGACTTCCTTTGGGGAGCAGTACTTC CASSVAGTSFGEQYF
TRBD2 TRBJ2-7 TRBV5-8 TGTGCCAGCAGCTTCCCTAGCGGTAACGAGCAGTACTTC CASSFPSGNEQYF
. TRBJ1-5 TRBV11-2 TGTGCCAGCAGCTCGGTGACAGGCAGGCAGCCCCAGCATTTT CASSSVTGRQPQHF
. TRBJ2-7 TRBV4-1 TGCGCCAGCAGCCAGTTAACGGGTTTAAACTACGAGCAGTACTTC CASSQLTGLNYEQYF
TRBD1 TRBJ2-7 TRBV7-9 TGTGCCAGCAGCACTGGACAGGGGGCCTACGAGCAGTACTTC CASSTGQGAYEQYF
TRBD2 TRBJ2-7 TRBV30 TGTGCCTGGAGTCTAGCGGACTACGAGCAGTACTTC CAWSLADYEQYF
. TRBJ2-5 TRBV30 TGTGCCTGGGACTACAACCAAGAGACCCAGTACTTC CAWDYNQETQYF
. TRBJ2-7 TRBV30 TGTGCCTGGAGTTCTGGGATCGCTGACGAGCAGTACTTC CAWSSGIADEQYF
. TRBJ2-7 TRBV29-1 TGCAGCGCCCAGACAGGAACCTTGGACGAGCAGTACTTC CSAQTGTLDEQYF
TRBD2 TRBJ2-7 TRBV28 TGTGCCACGTCACTAGCGCAAACTTCCTACGAGCAGTACTTC CATSLAQTSYEQYF
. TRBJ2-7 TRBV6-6 TGTGCCAGCAGCGCCACCACCGGGACCTTCTACGAGCAGTACTTC CASSATTGTFYEQYF
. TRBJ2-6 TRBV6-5 TGTGCCAGCAGTTACGGGGGGGCCAACGTCCTGACTTTC CASSYGGANVLTF
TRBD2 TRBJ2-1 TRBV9 TGTGCCAGCAGCGTCTCTGCTAGCGGGAGTACGTTTGAGCAGTTCTTC CASSVSASGSTFEQFF
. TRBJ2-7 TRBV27 TGTGCCAGCAGTTTTAGAGGCCCCTACGAGCAGTACTTC CASSFRGPYEQYF
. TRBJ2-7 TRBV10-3 TGTGCCATCAGTGAGGTACTTGCGGGCGGACCCTACGAGCAGTACTTC CAISEVLAGGPYEQYF
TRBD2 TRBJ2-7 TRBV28 TGTGCCAGCAGTCCCGGACTAGCGCCAGAGGGGCAGTACTTC CASSPGLAPEGQYF
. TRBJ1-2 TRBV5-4 TGTGCCAGCAGCCTAGGGACATCCAATGCGGGCTATGGCTACACCTTC CASSLGTSNAGYGYTF
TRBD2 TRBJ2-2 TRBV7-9 TGTGCCAGCAGCTCCGGGACTAGCGGGATGGGCGGGGAGCTGTTTTTT CASSSGTSGMGGELFF
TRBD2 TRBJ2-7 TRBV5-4 TGTGCCAGCAGCCTCGCTAGCGGGAGCCCCTGGGAGCAGTACTTC CASSLASGSPWEQYF
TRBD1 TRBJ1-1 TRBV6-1 TGTGCCAGCAGTGAGACAGGGTTAGAATGGATGAACACTGAAGCTTTCTTT CASSETGLEWMNTEAFF
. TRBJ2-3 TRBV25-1 TGTGCCAGCAGTCTAAAAAGCTCCACAGATACGCAGTATTTT CASSLKSSTDTQYF
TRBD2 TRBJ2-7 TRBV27 TGTGCCAGCAGTTTATCGGGAGGAGCGGGAGTGGTCGAGCAGTACTTC CASSLSGGAGVVEQYF